This T cell receptor (beta chain) was sequenced during a study of early T cells in non-severe SARS-CoV-2 infection. Study in general: Bulk RNA from unsorted whole blood was sequenced; chains were unpaired.

At least ten counts were recorded for this clonotype. Individual cDNA molecules received unique molecular identifiers. TCRdb re-derived calls from the 5' RACE reads in MiXCR, one entry per CDR3 protein. The sample lists more than 65,000 distinct CDR3 sequences; under 15% were seen once. Trimming pared 1 base from V and 5 bases from J, leaving 11 bases between. The CDR3 covers 14 residues. The germline V gene encodes CDR1 LGHNA and CDR2 YNFKEQ. The TCR sequence derives from an adult who was a healthcare worker with PCR-confirmed SARS-CoV-2 infection or an uninfected control (not recorded which). Sequencing was done on a sample of whole blood. This chain joins TRBV4-2 and TRBJ2-5, with no clear D. For the CDR3, the DNA is TGTGCCAGCAGCCAAGTAGGGCTAGACGAGACCCAGTACTTC. Protein: CASSQVGLDETQYF.